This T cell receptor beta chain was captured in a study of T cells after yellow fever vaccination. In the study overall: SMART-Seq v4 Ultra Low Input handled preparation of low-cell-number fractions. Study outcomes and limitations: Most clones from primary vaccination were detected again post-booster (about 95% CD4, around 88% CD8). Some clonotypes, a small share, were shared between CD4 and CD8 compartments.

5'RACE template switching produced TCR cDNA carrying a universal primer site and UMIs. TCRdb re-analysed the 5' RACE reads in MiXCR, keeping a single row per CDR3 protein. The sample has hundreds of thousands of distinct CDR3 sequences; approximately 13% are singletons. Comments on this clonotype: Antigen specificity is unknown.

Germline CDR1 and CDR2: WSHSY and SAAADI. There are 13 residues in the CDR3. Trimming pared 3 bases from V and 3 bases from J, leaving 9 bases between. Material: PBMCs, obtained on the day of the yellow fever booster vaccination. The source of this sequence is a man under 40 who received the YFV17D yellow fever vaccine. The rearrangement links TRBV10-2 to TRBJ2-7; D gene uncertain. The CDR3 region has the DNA TGCGCCAGCAGTGACCCCGTGGTCTACGAGCAGTACTTC. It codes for CASSDPVVYEQYF.